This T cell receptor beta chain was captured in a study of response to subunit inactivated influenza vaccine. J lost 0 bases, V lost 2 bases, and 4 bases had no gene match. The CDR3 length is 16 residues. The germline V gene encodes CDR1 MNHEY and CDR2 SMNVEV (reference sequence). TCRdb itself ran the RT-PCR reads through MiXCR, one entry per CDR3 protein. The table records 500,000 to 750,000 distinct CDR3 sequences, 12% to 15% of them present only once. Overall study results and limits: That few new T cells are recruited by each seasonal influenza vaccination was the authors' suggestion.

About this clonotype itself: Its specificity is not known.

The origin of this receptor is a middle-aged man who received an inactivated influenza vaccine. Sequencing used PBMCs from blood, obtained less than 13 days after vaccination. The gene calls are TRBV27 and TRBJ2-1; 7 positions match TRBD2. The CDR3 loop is CASSLLAALSYNEQFF. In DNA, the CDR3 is TGTGCCAGCAGTTTACTAGCGGCGCTCTCCTACAATGAGCAGTTCTTC.